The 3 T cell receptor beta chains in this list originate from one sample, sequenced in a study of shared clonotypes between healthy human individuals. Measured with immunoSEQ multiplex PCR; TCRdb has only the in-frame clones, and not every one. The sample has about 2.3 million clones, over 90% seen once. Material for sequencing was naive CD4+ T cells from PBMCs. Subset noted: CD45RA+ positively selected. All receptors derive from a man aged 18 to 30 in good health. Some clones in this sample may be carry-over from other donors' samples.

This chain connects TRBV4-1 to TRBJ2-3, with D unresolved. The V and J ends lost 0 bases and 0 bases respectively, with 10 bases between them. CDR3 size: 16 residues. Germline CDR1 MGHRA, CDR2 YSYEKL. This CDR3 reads CASSQDLGSSTDTQYF. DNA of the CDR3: TGCGCCAGCAGCCAAGACCTAGGATCTAGCACAGATACGCAGTATTTT.

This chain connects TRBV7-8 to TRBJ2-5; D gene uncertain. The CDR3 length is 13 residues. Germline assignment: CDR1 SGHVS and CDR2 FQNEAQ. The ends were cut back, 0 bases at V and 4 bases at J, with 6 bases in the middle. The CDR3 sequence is CASSLAGGETQYF. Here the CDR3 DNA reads TGTGCCAGCAGCTTAGCTGGTGGAGAGACCCAGTACTTC.

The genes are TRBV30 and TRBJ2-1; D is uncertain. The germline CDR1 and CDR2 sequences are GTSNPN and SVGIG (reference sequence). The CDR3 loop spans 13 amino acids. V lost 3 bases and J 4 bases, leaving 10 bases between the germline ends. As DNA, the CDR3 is TGTGCCTGGAGAACCGACGGGTACAATGAGCAGTTCTTC. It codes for CAWRTDGYNEQFF. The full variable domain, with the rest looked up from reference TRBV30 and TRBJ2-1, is SQTIHQWPATLVQPVGSPLSLECTVEGTSNPNLYWYRQAAGRGLQLLFYSVGIGQISSEVPQNLSASRPQDRQFILSSKKLLLSDSGFYLCAWRTDGYNEQFFGPGTRLTVL.